This entry lists 27 T cell receptor beta chains sequenced from one sample in a study of Ad26.COV2.S vaccination and SARS-CoV-2 variants. Sequencing used immunoSEQ multiplex PCR; TCRdb keeps in-frame clones, though not all of them. The sample has roughly 320,000 clones; around 83% are singletons. Treatment defined: over 15 received Ad26.COV2.S at low or high dose, single or two shots; roughly five received placebo; per-sample allocation not given. The study sampled participants on day 63 after the first vaccine or placebo injection. Sample: peripheral blood, taken in a trial of Ad26.COV2.S vaccine versus placebo. Source of these receptors: a person between 18 and 60 years old who received the Ad26.COV2.S COVID-19 vaccine or a placebo.

This clone has just one count. The V gene is TRBV5-4, the J gene TRBJ1-1, with unresolved D. Trimming removed 0 bases from V and 0 bases from J, with 9 bases in between. This CDR3 comprises 15 residues. Germline lookup yields CDR1 SGHNT and CDR2 YYREEE (reference sequence). As DNA, the CDR3 is TGTGCCAGCAGCTTGGCCGGCAGAATGAACACTGAAGCTTTCTTT. Amino acids: CASSLAGRMNTEAFF.

The rearrangement links TRBV2 to TRBJ2-1; 8 nucleotides align to TRBD2. V lost 6 bases, J lost 8 bases, and 6 bases stayed unmatched. Germline V lookup: CDR1 SNHLY, CDR2 FYNNEI. The CDR3 is made up of 13 amino acids. The chain's CDR3 is CASRGTRSHEQFF. CDR3 in DNA: TGTGCCAGCAGAGGGACTAGAAGTCATGAGCAGTTCTTC.

The chain is built from TRBV19 and TRBJ2-6; TRBD2 is a possible D gene (5 bases). The CDR3 covers 16 residues. Germline lookup yields CDR1 LNHDA and CDR2 SQIVND (reference sequence). Trimming took 6 bases from V and 0 from J, leaving 12 bases between them. The CDR3 is CASRAGLASGANVLTF. CDR3 sequence (DNA): TGTGCCAGTAGGGCAGGACTGGCCTCTGGGGCCAACGTCCTGACTTTC.

The chain uses TRBV6-5 and TRBJ2-7; 10 nucleotides match TRBD2. This CDR3 is built from 15 residues. V lost 6 bases to trimming and J lost 2 bases; unmatched junction nucleotides: 7. The V gene's germline CDR1 is MNHEY and CDR2 SVGAGI. As DNA, the CDR3 is TGTGCCAGCAGGGACCCGAGCGGGGGGGCCTACGAGCAGTACTTC. Encoded protein: CASRDPSGGAYEQYF.

The J gene is TRBJ1-5, the V gene TRBV9; no clear D. The germline V and J ends were trimmed by 0 bases and 3 bases, with 7 bases remaining between them. Per germline, CDR1 SGDLS and CDR2 YYNGEE. The CDR3 consists of 14 residues. CDR3 in DNA: TGTGCCAGCAGCGTAGAAGGGTCCAATCAGCCCCAGCATTTT. This gives the protein CASSVEGSNQPQHF.

This sequence joins TRBV18 and TRBJ1-3, with D uncertain. Germline V CDR1 and CDR2: KGHSH, LQKENI. This CDR3 contains 13 residues. V gave up 4 bases and J gave up 2 bases, with 6 bases separating them. As DNA, the CDR3 is TGTGCCAGCTCACGGACTGCTGGAAACACCATATATTTT. The encoded protein is CASSRTAGNTIYF.

This clone has only one observation. The chain carries TRBV27 and TRBJ2-3, with 16 bases that match TRBD2. CDR3 size: 20 residues. Germline V CDR1 and CDR2: MNHEY, SMNVEV (reference sequence). V shed 4 bases and J 0 bases; nucleotides not matched to a gene: 10. The CDR3 DNA reads as TGTGCCAGCAGTTCTCCGGGACTAGCGGGGGGGCTTCTTAGCACAGATACGCAGTATTTT. This encodes CASSSPGLAGGLLSTDTQYF.

This clone was counted between two and nine times. V usage is TRBV7-9 and J usage is TRBJ1-4, with 8 bases lining up with TRBD1. CDR3 length: 17 residues. The germline V gene has CDR1 SEHNR and CDR2 FQNEAQ (reference sequence). V was clipped by 0 bases and J by 4 bases; unmatched bases: 7. The CDR3 DNA follows: TGTGCCAGCAGCTTAGCCCGACAGGGGATTCTTAATGAAAAACTGTTTTTT. This sequence encodes CASSLARQGILNEKLFF.

V usage is TRBV28 and J usage is TRBJ1-3; D remains ambiguous. Trimming stripped 5 bases from V and 0 bases from J, with 17 bases between. Per the germline V gene, CDR1 is MDHEN and CDR2 is SYDVKM. The CDR3 length is 17 residues. The CDR3 DNA reads TGTGCCAGCAGTGTAGGGCGCACCTCTTTCTCTGGAAACACCATATATTTT. Its protein product is CASSVGRTSFSGNTIYF.

The chain couples TRBV12-3 or TRBV12-4 to TRBJ2-7; TRBD2 is a possible D gene (6 bases). The CDR3 sequence is 13 residues long. Trimming took off 0 bases at V and 7 bases at J, with 10 bases between the two ends. CDR3 nucleotide sequence: TGTGCCAGCAGTTTAGCGGACGCGGGGGAGCAGTACTTC. It specifies CASSLADAGEQYF.

V is TRBV19 and J is TRBJ1-2; 7 positions match TRBD1. The germline CDR1 and CDR2 sequences are LNHDA and SQIVND (reference sequence). V shed 6 bases, J shed 6 bases, and the junction held 7 bases outside the gene matches. This CDR3 region has 13 residues. The CDR3 loop reads CASSLDRVDGYTF. CDR3 DNA: TGTGCCAGTAGCCTCGACAGGGTGGATGGCTACACCTTC.

The V and J genes are TRBV11-3 and TRBJ2-1; D gene unclear. The CDR3 spans 13 residues. V was pared by 5 bases and J by 6 bases, with 11 bases between. Germline V gene lookup returns CDR1 SGHNT and CDR2 YENEEA. The CDR3, as DNA: TGTGCCAGCAGCCCCCTCGGCCCCAATGAGCAGTTCTTC. Its protein product is CASSPLGPNEQFF.

The rearrangement joins TRBV30 to TRBJ1-6, with a weak D call TRBD1 (6 bases). The CDR3 is 12 residues long. Germline CDR1 is GTSNPN and CDR2 is SVGIG (reference sequence). The V and J ends lost 2 bases and 13 bases respectively, with 12 bases between them. The CDR3 DNA reads TGTGCCTGGAGTAGGACAGTCGAGCCCCTCCACTTT. Translation: CAWSRTVEPLHF.

The chain employs TRBV5-6 and TRBJ2-3; no firm D call. Between the trimmed V and J ends, which lost 4 bases and 0 bases, there was a span of 6 bases. CDR1 and CDR2 from the germline V gene are SGHDT and YYEEEE. The CDR3 spans 13 residues. The chain's CDR3 is CASSRSSTDTQYF. The DNA for the CDR3 is TGTGCCAGCAGCCGATCTAGCACAGATACGCAGTATTTT. Supplemented by reference TRBV5-6 and TRBJ2-3, the full variable domain reads DAGVTQSPTHLIKTRGQQVTLRCSPKSGHDTVSWYQQALGQGPQFIFQYYEEEERQRGNFPDRFSGHQFPNYSSELNVNALLLGDSALYLCASSRSSTDTQYFGPGTRLTVL.

This chain links TRBV30 with TRBJ1-3, with 7 bases lining up with TRBD1. Germline CDR1 GTSNPN, CDR2 SVGIG (reference sequence). This CDR3 has 14 residues. The V gene end was trimmed by 2 bases and the J gene end by 9 bases; junction bases not matched to a gene: 10. This chain's CDR3 is CAWSQTGIFATIYF. CDR3 in DNA: TGTGCCTGGAGTCAGACAGGGATCTTCGCCACCATATATTTT.

The chain links TRBV7-9 to TRBJ1-5; 9 positions match TRBD1. V was clipped by 1 base and J by 7 bases; unmatched bases: 11. Germline assignment: CDR1 SEHNR and CDR2 FQNEAQ (reference sequence). The CDR3 is 17 amino acids. The CDR3 region is CASSLVGGQGRGQPQHF. The CDR3 DNA reads as TGTGCCAGCAGCTTAGTGGGCGGACAGGGGCGAGGACAGCCCCAGCATTTT.

This chain joins TRBV5-5 and TRBJ2-5, with 11 bases fitting TRBD2. The V and J ends lost 2 bases and 4 bases, in that order; junction bases with no gene match: 7. The CDR3 covers 16 residues. Germline V gene sequence: CDR1 SGHKS, CDR2 YYEKEE (reference sequence). The CDR3 loop is CASSFPLAGGTETQYF. Written as DNA, the CDR3 is TGTGCCAGCAGCTTCCCGCTAGCGGGGGGTACAGAGACCCAGTACTTC.

V is TRBV6-2 or TRBV6-3 and J is TRBJ1-1; 10 bases match TRBD1. This CDR3 has 18 residues. CDR1 and CDR2 from the germline V gene are MNHEY and SVGEGT. V lost 0 bases to trimming and J lost 3 bases; unmatched junction nucleotides: 10. CDR3 DNA: TGTGCCAGCAGTTACTCCACGACAGGGGGCTCGGTGGACACTGAAGCTTTCTTT. It codes for CASSYSTTGGSVDTEAFF.

CDR3 region: CASSLNPPDSPLHF. The CDR3 DNA is TGTGCCAGCAGCTTAAACCCTCCCGATTCACCCCTCCACTTT. The chain couples TRBV7-3 to TRBJ1-6; D is undetermined. Trimming took 1 base from V and 8 from J, leaving 9 bases between them. CDR3 size: 14 residues. Germline V gene lookup returns CDR1 SGHTA and CDR2 FQGTGA.

The chain links TRBV7-8 to TRBJ1-1; D remains ambiguous. Per the germline V gene, CDR1 is SGHVS and CDR2 is FQNEAQ. The length of the CDR3 is 12 residues. Trimming pared 5 bases from V and 6 bases from J, leaving 10 bases between. The CDR3 DNA reads TGTGCCAGCAGCCCTTTCACGGCTGAAGCTTTCTTT. Encoded protein: CASSPFTAEAFF.

A single count supports this clone. This chain uses TRBV3-1 (or the pseudogene TRBV3-2) with TRBJ2-1; the match to TRBD2 covers 7 bases. The CDR3 extends over 18 amino acids. CDR1 and CDR2 (germline): LGHDT, YNNKEL (reference sequence). V trimming: 3 bases; J trimming: 5 bases; junction bases outside the gene matches: 16. The CDR3 sequence: CASSHQNVRGDPHNEQFF. DNA for the CDR3: TGTGCCAGCAGCCACCAAAATGTTCGGGGGGATCCCCACAATGAGCAGTTCTTC.

The chain has TRBV19 and TRBJ2-7, with D tentatively TRBD1 or TRBD2 (5 bases each). This CDR3 has 15 amino acids. Trimming cost V 1 base and J 2 bases, with 12 bases left between them. Germline CDR1 is LNHDA and CDR2 is SQIVND (reference sequence). CDR3 nucleotide sequence: TGTGCCAGTAGTATAGTGTGGCGAGGGGCCTACGAGCAGTACTTC. The encoded protein is CASSIVWRGAYEQYF.

Details on this clone: This sample also contains other DNA sequences that code for the same CDR3. The CDR3 protein is CASSLGGLGNTIYF. The CDR3 region has the DNA TGCGCCAGCAGCTTGGGGGGGCTCGGAAACACCATATATTTT. The chain couples TRBV5-1 to TRBJ1-3; tentative D call: TRBD1 (6 bases). The CDR3 loop spans 14 amino acids. Trimming pared 0 bases from V and 4 bases from J, leaving 8 bases between. Germline values: CDR1 SGHRS, CDR2 YFSETQ.

V is TRBV5-1 and J is TRBJ1-1, with D possibly being TRBD1 (5 bases). The V gene lost 5 bases and the J gene lost 0 bases, with 8 bases spanning the gap. CDR1 and CDR2 from the germline V gene are SGHRS and YFSETQ. The CDR3 covers 13 residues. The CDR3 spells CASRKGMNTEAFF. In DNA form, the CDR3 reads TGCGCCAGCAGGAAGGGGATGAACACTGAAGCTTTCTTT.

The V and J genes are TRBV24-1 and TRBJ2-6, with D unresolved. CDR1 is KGHDR and CDR2 is SFDVKD in the germline V gene. V was trimmed by 5 bases and J by 0 bases, leaving 10 bases between them. The length of the CDR3 is 16 residues. CDR3 DNA: TGTGCCACCAGTGCCACCTCCGGCTCTGGGGCCAACGTCCTGACTTTC. Residues: CATSATSGSGANVLTF.

This clone was counted a few times. J is TRBJ2-7 and V is TRBV2; TRBD1 aligns across 8 bases. CDR1 is SNHLY, CDR2 FYNNEI, per germline. J gave up 6 bases and V 6 bases, and 10 bases lay outside the gene matches. This CDR3 is 14 amino acids long. The DNA of the CDR3 is TGTGCCAGCAGAGAACAGGGGGTCAGCATCGAGCAGTACTTC. As protein: CASREQGVSIEQYF.

CDR3 DNA: TGTGCCAGCAGCGTAGATAGTCGGGACAATGAGCAGTTCTTC. Its translation is CASSVDSRDNEQFF. V gene TRBV9 combines with J gene TRBJ2-1, with unresolved D. This CDR3 has 14 residues. Between the trimmed V and J ends, which lost 0 bases and 5 bases, there was a span of 9 bases. Germline CDR1 reads SGDLS; CDR2 reads YYNGEE.